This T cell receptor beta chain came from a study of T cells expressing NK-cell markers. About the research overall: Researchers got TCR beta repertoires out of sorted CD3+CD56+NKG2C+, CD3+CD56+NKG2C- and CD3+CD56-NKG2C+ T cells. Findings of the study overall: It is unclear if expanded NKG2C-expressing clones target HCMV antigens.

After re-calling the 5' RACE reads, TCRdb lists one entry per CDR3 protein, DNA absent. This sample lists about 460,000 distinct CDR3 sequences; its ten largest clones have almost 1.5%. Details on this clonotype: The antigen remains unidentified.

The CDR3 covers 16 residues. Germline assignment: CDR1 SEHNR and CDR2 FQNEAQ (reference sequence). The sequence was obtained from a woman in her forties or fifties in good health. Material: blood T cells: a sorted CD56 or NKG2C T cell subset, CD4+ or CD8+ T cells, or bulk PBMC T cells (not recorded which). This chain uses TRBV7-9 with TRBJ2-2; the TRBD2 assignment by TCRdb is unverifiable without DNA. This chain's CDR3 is CASSLDSGVGSGELFF.